These T cell receptor beta chains were read from a single sample in a study of low-dose radiotherapy and immunotherapy resistance in tumors. Each CDR3 protein is one row after TCRdb ran MiXCR on the reads. Of approximately 90,000 distinct CDR3 sequences detected, 8% to 10% appear once; the ten largest clones hold approximately 0.98%. Sample: PBMCs, taken before treatment. The receptor set was obtained from a male donor with prostate cancer. Both conserved end residues are part of each CDR3. Fields, in order: D gene, clone size, J gene, V gene, CDR3 protein, CDR3 DNA. The D gene is left open where the match is weak. Expanded clones get a size class; other rows say once, few or many, or leave the size out.

>TRBD1|many|TRBJ2-5|TRBV7-2
CASSLMTGHGETQYF
TGTGCCAGCAGCCTGATGACAGGGCACGGGGAGACCCAGTACTTC
>.|many|TRBJ2-3|TRBV5-1
CASSNEVSDTQYF
TGCGCCAGCAGTAATGAGGTCTCAGATACGCAGTATTTT
>TRBD1|few|TRBJ1-6|TRBV30
CAWSAGQGVRSPLHF
TGTGCCTGGAGCGCGGGACAGGGGGTTCGTTCACCCCTCCACTTT
>.|many|TRBJ1-3|TRBV9
CASSPSGWGYGNTIYF
TGTGCCAGCAGCCCCTCCGGGTGGGGCTATGGAAACACCATATATTTT
>.|many|TRBJ1-1|TRBV29-1
CSVHPMVGNTEAFF
TGCAGCGTGCACCCTATGGTAGGGAACACTGAAGCTTTCTTT
>.|many|TRBJ1-1|TRBV5-1
CASSVGGPNTEAFF
TGCGCCAGCAGTGTGGGGGGACCGAACACTGAAGCTTTCTTT
>TRBD2|many|TRBJ2-7|TRBV6-5
CASSYSGLAGGYEQYF
TGTGCCAGCAGTTACTCTGGACTAGCGGGAGGCTACGAGCAGTACTTC
>TRBD2|many|TRBJ2-3|TRBV2
CASGDYTDTQYF
TGTGCCAGCGGGGACTACACAGATACGCAGTATTTT
>.|many|TRBJ1-1|TRBV19
CASTAVNTEAFF
TGTGCCAGTACGGCAGTGAACACTGAAGCTTTCTTT
>.|many|TRBJ1-6|TRBV4-2
CASSQDPAVGGTNSPLHF
TGTGCCAGCAGCCAAGACCCAGCCGTCGGGGGGACGAATTCACCCCTCCACTTT
>.|many|TRBJ2-1|TRBV2
CASSWVGNTEQFF
TGTGCCAGCAGTTGGGTCGGTAACACTGAGCAGTTCTTC
>TRBD2|many|TRBJ2-2|TRBV12-3/TRBV12-4
CASSLTSGGFAGELFF
TGTGCCAGCAGTTTAACCAGCGGGGGCTTCGCCGGGGAGCTGTTTTTT
>.|many|TRBJ1-5|TRBV12-3/TRBV12-4
CASSWAGPNQPQHF
TGTGCCAGCAGTTGGGCGGGACCCAATCAGCCCCAGCATTTT
>TRBD2|many|TRBJ2-7|TRBV2
CASRGTSYEQYF
TGTGCCAGCAGGGGGACTAGCTACGAGCAGTACTTC
>.|many|TRBJ2-2|TRBV9
CASSVRGSVPGELFF
TGTGCCAGCAGCGTCAGGGGTTCGGTTCCCGGGGAGCTGTTTTTT
>.|many|TRBJ2-7|TRBV10-3
CATSGSPEQYF
TGTGCCACCAGCGGGTCCCCCGAGCAGTACTTC
>TRBD2|many|TRBJ2-2|TRBV28
CASSPSDAGLADGELFF
TGTGCCAGCAGTCCGTCAGACGCGGGACTAGCGGACGGGGAGCTGTTTTTT
>.|many|TRBJ1-3|TRBV11-3
CASSLRGPGNTIYF
TGTGCCAGCAGCTTAAGAGGGCCTGGAAACACCATATATTTT
>.|few|TRBJ1-1|TRBV6-2/TRBV6-3
CASSYSGTRMNTEAFF
TGTGCCAGCAGTTACTCAGGGACAAGAATGAACACTGAAGCTTTCTTT
>TRBD1|medium-sized|TRBJ2-7|TRBV29-1
CSVGGTGLTKQYF
TGCAGCGTTGGTGGGACAGGCCTTACGAAGCAGTACTTC
>.|many|TRBJ2-3|TRBV9
CASSVVGGTDTQYF
TGTGCCAGCAGCGTAGTAGGGGGCACAGATACGCAGTATTTT
>TRBD2|many|TRBJ2-1|TRBV29-1
CSVDGASGRDEQFF
TGCAGCGTTGATGGGGCTAGCGGGAGGGATGAGCAGTTCTTC
>.|many|TRBJ2-3|TRBV6-2/TRBV6-3
CASSQVTDTQYF
TGTGCCAGCAGTCAAGTCACAGATACGCAGTATTTT
>TRBD1|many|TRBJ1-1|TRBV4-1
CASRRTGGRFDTEAFF
TGCGCCAGCAGGAGAACAGGGGGTAGGTTCGACACTGAAGCTTTCTTT
>TRBD1|many|TRBJ1-4|TRBV20-1
CSAQGAANEKLFF
TGCAGTGCTCAGGGGGCGGCTAATGAAAAACTGTTTTTT
>.|once|TRBJ2-1|TRBV6-5
CASSPPGRANEQFF
TGTGCCAGCAGCCCCCCAGGGCGCGCAAATGAGCAGTTCTTC
>TRBD2|many|TRBJ2-7|TRBV6-2/TRBV6-3
CASSLSGLASHEQYF
TGTGCCAGCAGCCTCTCGGGACTAGCGAGCCACGAGCAGTACTTC
>.|many|TRBJ2-3|TRBV11-2
CASSLAGEVDTQYF
TGTGCCAGCAGCTTAGCGGGAGAGGTAGATACGCAGTATTTT
>TRBD1|few|TRBJ1-2|TRBV14
CASSQIIPGGNYGYTF
TGTGCCAGCAGCCAAATTATCCCAGGGGGAAACTATGGCTACACCTTC
>TRBD1|.|TRBJ1-2|TRBV29-1
CSVEGTGDDYGYTF
TGCAGCGTTGAAGGGACAGGGGACGACTATGGCTACACCTTC
>TRBD2|many|TRBJ2-5|TRBV7-9
CASSPGTSDQETQYF
TGTGCCAGCAGCCCCGGGACTAGCGACCAAGAGACCCAGTACTTC
>TRBD1|.|TRBJ1-2|TRBV7-2
CASSSGQAVDGYTF
TGTGCCAGCAGTTCCGGACAGGCGGTCGATGGCTACACCTTC
>TRBD2|many|TRBJ2-7|TRBV28
CASSLGLAREQYF
TGTGCCAGCAGTTTAGGACTAGCACGCGAGCAGTACTTC
>TRBD2|.|TRBJ2-2|TRBV5-1
CASSLVPSGGGELFF
TGCGCCAGCAGCTTAGTTCCTAGCGGCGGCGGGGAGCTGTTTTTT
>TRBD1|many|TRBJ1-2|TRBV6-2/TRBV6-3
CASKGTGEFNYGYTF
TGTGCCAGCAAAGGGACAGGGGAATTTAACTATGGCTACACCTTC